This T cell receptor beta chain is from a study of T cell clusters in autoimmune cytopenias. Whole-study context: The mean age of healthy donor controls was 56 years, the median roughly 59 years.

Each sample's input was approximately 0.25 ug genomic DNA, 38,000 or so genome equivalents. TRB rearrangements were amplified by touch-down multiplex PCR with mixed TRB-A/B primers. No DNA is given; TCRdb re-called the multiplex PCR reads and lists each CDR3 protein once. Listed are roughly 5,100 distinct CDR3 sequences; about 16% falls within the top ten. The CDR3 is made up of 13 amino acids. CDR1 and CDR2 (germline): SGHTA, FQGNSA. This sample also appeared in a second study, on T cell repertoires in aging, cancer and after chemotherapy. As that report states: Compared with age-matched healthy donors, untreated hematological or solid cancer patients showed higher blood TCR clonality.

The clonotype originates from a human donor in good health. The rearrangement joins TRBV7-2 to TRBJ1-1; TCRdb returns TRBD1, unconfirmable since there is no DNA. What was sequenced was peripheral blood. The CDR3 spells CASSLTGSSEAFF. The whole variable domain, filled in from reference TRBV7-2 and TRBJ1-1, reads GAGVSQSPSNKVTEKGKDVELRCDPISGHTALYWYRQSLGQGLEFLIYFQGNSAPDKSGLPSDRFSAERTGGSVSTLTIQRTQQEDSAVYLCASSLTGSSEAFFGQGTRLTVV.